This entry is about one T cell receptor (beta chain). This entry comes from a study of blood T cell repertoires in COVID-19. Study in general: Sites in the United States, Italy and Spain provided acute and convalescent COVID-19 samples.

CDR3 length: 15 residues. Germline values: CDR1 SGDLS, CDR2 YYNGEE. V was clipped by 0 bases and J by 1 base, with 8 bases between them. How the authors handled the data: Amplification with reference gene primers provided the estimates of nucleated cell counts. Only in-frame clones appear in the TCRdb table, and some are missing; sequencing was by immunoSEQ multiplex PCR. V and J calls and clone size are as listed in that table; D and trimming were resolved from the DNA. This table has 200,000 or so clones, 80% to 85% appearing once. Study members were between roughly 18 and 89 years old and lived in some 22 US regions.

The sequence derives from a man aged 40-49 years who had recovered from COVID-19. The chain links TRBV9 to TRBJ2-1; the D gene is possibly TRBD2 (5 bases). Input material: PBMCs or T cells enriched from blood (not recorded which). The CDR3 DNA sequence: TGTGCCAGCAGCGTAGTTCCGGGGTCCTACAATGAGCAGTTCTTC. Its translation is CASSVVPGSYNEQFF.